This TCR beta chain was obtained from a study of cytomegalovirus exposure and HLA in healthy donors. Overall study context: Findings of an earlier analysis included 110 million or so unique TCR beta sequences from 190 million or so T cells.

The PCR contained 60 Vbeta and 13 Jbeta primers. The protocol was immunoSEQ multiplex PCR, while the TCRdb copy is restricted to in-frame clones and leaves out a portion. This sample carries 150,000 to 160,000 clones, 82% of them seen once, and the ten largest clones take 5% to 7.5%. Study-level results: Immune exposure was documented only through CMV serostatus. The study carried out a later analysis of TCR beta sequences. It associated some 17,000 of them with specific HLA alleles at a false discovery rate of 0.05. Earlier results showed most TCR beta V segments being productive about 87% or about 30% of the time.

This CDR3 spans 17 amino acids. Germline values: CDR1 MGHRA, CDR2 YSYEKL. V trimming: 0 bases; J trimming: 10 bases; junction bases outside the gene matches: 11. In the case of this clone: Its specificity is unknown.

This TCR was sampled from a woman between 45 and 65 years old in good health and CMV-seropositive. The source material was PBMCs. This chain uses TRBV4-1 with TRBJ1-6, with 8 bases that match TRBD1. CDR3 residues: CASSQERGTGGGSPLHF. As DNA, the CDR3 is TGCGCCAGCAGCCAAGAAAGGGGAACAGGGGGGGGATCACCCCTCCACTTT.